Listed below are T cell receptor beta chains from one sample, sequenced in a study of cytomegalovirus exposure and HLA in healthy donors. The data were produced by immunoSEQ multiplex PCR, yet TCRdb's version contains in-frame clones alone and is incomplete. The repertoire consists of fewer than 250,000 clones, with about three quarters occurring once and the leading ten covering about 1.7%. Specimen: PBMCs. The source is a male donor in good health and CMV-seronegative. CDR3s include the opening cysteine and the closing phenylalanine or tryptophan. The D gene is left open where the match is weak. Clone size appears in some rows only: once, few, many, or a class for an expanded clone.

V gene	J gene	D gene	clone size	CDR3 length	CDR3 protein	CDR3 DNA
TRBV7-9	TRBJ1-2	.	few	13	CASSLGAGYGYTF	TGTGCCAGCAGCTTAGGCGCGGGCTATGGCTACACCTTC
TRBV7-9	TRBJ2-7	TRBD1	few	15	CASSKTRDRYYEQYF	TGTGCCAGCAGCAAAACCCGGGACAGGTACTACGAGCAGTACTTC
TRBV25-1	TRBJ1-3	.	many	15	CASSAPAGVPNTIYF	TGTGCCAGCAGTGCTCCTGCAGGGGTTCCGAACACCATATATTTT
TRBV5-4	TRBJ2-2	TRBD2	few	15	CASSSGLAGTGELFF	TGTGCCAGCAGCTCGGGACTAGCGGGGACCGGGGAGCTGTTTTTT
TRBV25-1	TRBJ2-6	.	once	13	CASSVTGANVLTF	TGTGCCAGCAGTGTAACAGGGGCCAACGTCCTGACTTTC
TRBV6-5	TRBJ2-5	TRBD2	.	13	CASSTSGVETQYF	TGTGCCAGCAGTACTAGCGGGGTAGAGACCCAGTACTTC
TRBV5-4	TRBJ1-4	.	few	13	CASSLAGGEKLFF	TGTGCCAGCAGCTTGGCGGGTGGGGAAAAACTGTTTTTT
TRBV19	TRBJ1-4	.	.	16	CASSPLGPGRNEKLFF	TGTGCCAGTAGCCCCCTCGGGCCGGGGAGAAATGAAAAACTGTTTTTT
TRBV9	TRBJ1-2	.	.	14	CASSVSQGFGGYTF	TGTGCCAGCAGCGTATCCCAGGGGTTCGGTGGCTACACCTTC
TRBV11-2	TRBJ2-1	.	.	15	CASSLENGGLFEQFF	TGTGCCAGCAGCTTAGAAAACGGGGGACTGTTTGAGCAGTTCTTC
TRBV16	TRBJ1-2	.	.	12	CASSPRGYGYTF	TGTGCCAGCAGTCCTAGGGGTTACGGCTACACCTTC
TRBV4-1	TRBJ2-3	.	.	15	CASSQPQEGSGTQYF	TGCGCCAGCAGCCAGCCCCAGGAGGGATCGGGTACGCAGTATTTT
TRBV7-2	TRBJ2-7	TRBD2	.	17	CASSLGLAGGRSNEQYF	TGTGCCAGCAGCTTAGGGCTAGCGGGAGGAAGGTCCAACGAGCAGTACTTC
TRBV19	TRBJ2-1	TRBD1	.	12	CASRQGVDEQFF	TGTGCCAGCCGACAGGGGGTCGATGAGCAGTTCTTC
TRBV11-2	TRBJ2-7	TRBD2	.	13	CASSPDGGEEQYF	TGTGCCAGCAGCCCGGACGGGGGGGAGGAGCAGTACTTC
TRBV27	TRBJ1-1	.	once	14	CASSWTAGNTEAFF	TGTGCCAGCAGTTGGACAGCCGGGAACACTGAAGCTTTCTTT
TRBV11-2	TRBJ2-7	TRBD2	.	15	CASSRGTREPYEQYF	TGTGCCAGCAGCCGCGGGACTAGGGAACCTTACGAGCAGTACTTC
TRBV5-1	TRBJ2-2	.	.	14	CASSPSVGTGELFF	TGCGCCAGCAGCCCTAGTGTCGGCACCGGGGAGCTGTTTTTT
TRBV29-1	TRBJ2-7	TRBD1	.	14	CSVPGTGSSYEQYF	TGCAGCGTTCCCGGGACAGGGAGCTCCTACGAGCAGTACTTC
TRBV29-1	TRBJ2-3	.	.	13	CSVGGWVADTQYF	TGCAGCGTTGGGGGCTGGGTCGCAGATACGCAGTATTTT
TRBV7-3	TRBJ2-7	TRBD2	few	14	CASSATSGRREQYF	TGTGCCAGCAGCGCGACTAGCGGGAGGCGCGAGCAGTACTTC
TRBV7-9	TRBJ2-5	TRBD2	.	13	CASSSSTSTAQYF	TGTGCCAGCAGCTCATCGACTAGCACGGCCCAGTACTTC
TRBV11-3	TRBJ2-7	TRBD1	.	15	CASSLMTGLSYEQYF	TGTGCCAGCAGCCTAATGACAGGGCTCTCCTACGAGCAGTACTTC
TRBV11-2	TRBJ2-7	.	.	16	CASSLEVGLGAYEQYF	TGTGCCAGCAGCTTAGAGGTCGGCCTAGGAGCCTACGAGCAGTACTTC
TRBV9	TRBJ2-2	.	.	14	CASSVGGNTGELFF	TGTGCCAGCAGCGTTGGTGGCAACACCGGGGAGCTGTTTTTT
TRBV28	TRBJ1-1	.	once	16	CASRPIGGAMNTEAFF	TGTGCCAGCAGGCCCATAGGCGGGGCAATGAACACTGAAGCTTTCTTT
TRBV27	TRBJ1-2	TRBD1	.	17	CASSLSPGQGANYGYTF	TGTGCCAGCAGTTTATCGCCGGGACAGGGGGCGAACTATGGCTACACCTTC
TRBV15	TRBJ1-1	TRBD1	.	14	CATLGDRVNTEAFF	TGTGCCACCCTGGGGGACAGAGTGAACACTGAAGCTTTCTTT
TRBV6-5	TRBJ1-1	TRBD1	.	15	CASSYDRDSGTEAFF	TGTGCCAGCAGTTATGACAGGGATTCGGGCACTGAAGCTTTCTTT
TRBV11-2	TRBJ1-1	.	.	15	CASSAGRGAGTEAFF	TGTGCCAGCAGCGCGGGACGGGGGGCTGGCACTGAAGCTTTCTTT
TRBV6-5	TRBJ2-7	TRBD1	.	15	CASSYSGTGDYEQYF	TGTGCCAGCAGTTACTCAGGGACAGGTGACTACGAGCAGTACTTC
TRBV6-5	TRBJ1-1	TRBD1	.	14	CASSHTGANTEAFF	TGTGCCAGCAGTCATACAGGGGCGAACACTGAAGCTTTCTTT
TRBV7-9	TRBJ1-3	.	few	14	CSSSPGLSGNTIYF	TGTTCCAGCAGCCCTGGGCTCTCTGGAAACACCATATATTTT
TRBV19	TRBJ2-7	.	.	14	CASSIPVRVREQYF	TGTGCCAGTAGTATTCCGGTCAGGGTGAGGGAGCAGTACTTC
TRBV5-5	TRBJ1-1	.	few	14	CASSLVRGNTEAFF	TGTGCCAGCAGCTTGGTCAGGGGTAACACTGAAGCTTTCTTT
TRBV27	TRBJ2-2	TRBD2	few	17	CASSFHGLAGGTGELFF	TGTGCCAGCAGTTTCCACGGACTAGCGGGAGGCACCGGGGAGCTGTTTTTT
TRBV4-1	TRBJ2-1	TRBD2	.	17	CASSQARTSGSYNEQFF	TGCGCCAGCAGCCAGGCTCGGACTAGCGGCTCCTACAATGAGCAGTTCTTC
TRBV5-8	TRBJ2-2	TRBD1	.	15	CASSFGQGNTGELFF	TGTGCCAGCAGCTTCGGACAGGGCAACACCGGGGAGCTGTTTTTT
TRBV6-1	TRBJ1-3	TRBD1	.	15	CASSPLRQGAHTIYF	TGTGCCAGCAGCCCCCTCCGACAGGGGGCTCACACCATATATTTT
TRBV6-5	TRBJ2-5	TRBD1	.	15	CASSLDRVNLETQYF	TGTGCCAGCAGTTTGGACAGGGTCAATCTAGAGACCCAGTACTTC
TRBV11-2	TRBJ1-3	.	.	14	CASSLRPGADTIYF	TGTGCCAGCAGCTTAAGGCCAGGGGCGGACACCATATATTTT
TRBV7-3	TRBJ2-7	TRBD1	.	15	CASSLRPGQEYEQYF	TGTGCCAGCAGCCTTCGACCGGGACAGGAGTACGAGCAGTACTTC
TRBV30	TRBJ1-1	.	.	12	CAWRQGNTEAFF	TGTGCCTGGAGACAGGGTAACACTGAAGCTTTCTTT
TRBV5-1	TRBJ2-7	.	.	16	CASSLAGGTVSYEQYF	TGCGCCAGCAGCTTGGCCGGCGGGACAGTCTCCTACGAGCAGTACTTC
TRBV9	TRBJ1-2	TRBD1	.	15	CASSPRDRGNYGYTF	TGTGCCAGCAGCCCCAGGGACAGGGGGAACTATGGCTACACCTTC
TRBV6-1	TRBJ1-1	TRBD1	.	15	CASSSPGTGRTEAFF	TGTGCCAGCAGTTCTCCAGGGACAGGCCGCACTGAAGCTTTCTTT
TRBV12-2	TRBJ1-1	.	.	16	CASRLPLSRVGTEAFF	TGTGCAAGTCGCTTACCGCTTTCCAGGGTCGGCACTGAAGCTTTCTTT